This T cell receptor (beta chain) was obtained from a study of CD8 T cells in Susac syndrome. The CDR3 sequence is 18 residues long. Random hexamers were used to reverse transcribe the RNA input (about 0.45 to 1 ug). Using its own MiXCR run on the immunoSEQ multiplex PCR reads, TCRdb lists one record per CDR3 protein. The sample holds 250,000 to 300,000 distinct CDR3 sequences, 65% to 90% seen once. Input material: CD8+ T cells from PBMCs. This sequence was found in a human donor with multiple sclerosis. The chain links TRBV21-1 to TRBJ1-1; the table's TRBD1 call for D was not verified on the DNA. TRBV21-1 is marked as a pseudogene. CDR3 sequence reads: CASSGRKTGGVLDTEAFF. CDR3 nucleotides: TGTGCCAGCAGCGGCAGAAAGACAGGGGGAGTGCTGGACACTGAAGCTTTCTTT.